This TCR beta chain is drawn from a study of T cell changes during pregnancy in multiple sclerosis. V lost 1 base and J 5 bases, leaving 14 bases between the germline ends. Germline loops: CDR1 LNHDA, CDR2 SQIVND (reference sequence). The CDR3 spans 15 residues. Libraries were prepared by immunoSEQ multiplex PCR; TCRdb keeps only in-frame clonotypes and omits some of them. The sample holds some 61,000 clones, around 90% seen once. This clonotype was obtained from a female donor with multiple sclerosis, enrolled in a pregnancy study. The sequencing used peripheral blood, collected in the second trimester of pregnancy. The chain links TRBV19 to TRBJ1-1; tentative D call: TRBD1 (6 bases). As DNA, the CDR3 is TGTGCCAGTAGTATAGGTCCAGGTAGGGGGACTGAAGCTTTCTTT. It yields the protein CASSIGPGRGTEAFF.